These T cell receptor beta chains were read from a single sample in a study of blood T cell repertoires in COVID-19. Only in-frame clones appear in the TCRdb table, and some are missing; sequencing was by immunoSEQ multiplex PCR. The profile shows about 230,000 clones, roughly 80% of them singletons. Sequencing input: peripheral blood. These receptors were obtained from a woman in her sixties or seventies with active or convalescent COVID-19. Both conserved end residues are part of each CDR3.

j_call | v_call | cdr3_aa
TRBJ2-3 | TRBV6-5 | CASRAGFSTDTQYF
TRBJ2-7 | TRBV7-2 | CASSPGLADYEQYF
TRBJ2-1 | TRBV7-2 | CASSYTGSSYNEQFF
TRBJ2-7 | TRBV2 | CASSEGWGLPREQYF
TRBJ1-2 | TRBV5-1 | CASSSRDSYGYTF
TRBJ1-1 | TRBV10-1 | CASSEQQGAEAFF
TRBJ1-6 | TRBV6-5 | CASSPTGAQGSPLHF
TRBJ2-7 | TRBV4-1 | CASSEWRDTYEQYF
TRBJ2-3 | TRBV3-1/TRBV3-2 | CASSQDQSGKDTQYF
TRBJ2-7 | TRBV14 | CASSQDRASGDPLYEQYF
TRBJ2-7 | TRBV29-1 | CSAGGEGVWEQYF
TRBJ2-1 | TRBV7-7 | CASSQNSGLYNEQFF
TRBJ2-7 | TRBV19 | CASSVGQGYYEQYF
TRBJ2-5 | TRBV5-8 | CASSLGEDRGETQYF
TRBJ2-7 | TRBV21-1 | CASTSGRAGFYEQYF
TRBJ1-4 | TRBV10-3 | CAIGQGDATNEKLFF
TRBJ1-4 | TRBV5-1 | CASSIGTRRAGEKLFF
TRBJ2-5 | TRBV7-9 | CASSKGQIQETQYF
TRBJ2-5 | TRBV11-3 | CASSSSSHTGTQYF
TRBJ2-7 | TRBV6-5 | CASSLGGLGGYEQYF
TRBJ1-4 | TRBV7-8 | CASSLAGGVLNEKLFF
TRBJ2-2 | TRBV7-3 | CASSFSTGELFF
TRBJ2-2 | TRBV4-2 | CASSQSGRDLTGELFF
TRBJ2-3 | TRBV7-9 | CASSNPLGTSGGSTDTQYF
TRBJ2-1 | TRBV5-1 | CASSLDRGLIREQFF
TRBJ1-1 | TRBV7-9 | CASSLARTGEAFF
TRBJ1-1 | TRBV30 | CAWSSGPNTEAFF
TRBJ1-6 | TRBV6-5 | CASSYLGQGAPLHF
TRBJ1-3 | TRBV6-5 | CAIDRGWGSGNTIYF
TRBJ2-5 | TRBV11-3 | CASSLGAAETQYF
TRBJ1-1 | TRBV12-1 | CASSLGSGQPNTEAFF
TRBJ2-4 | TRBV3-1/TRBV3-2 | CASSQVGAAKNIQYF
TRBJ2-1 | TRBV13 | CASSTISVPGGPYNEQFF
TRBJ2-7 | TRBV6-5 | CASSFQGEGEQYF
TRBJ2-1 | TRBV18 | CASSPIRGGNEQFF
TRBJ2-7 | TRBV6-5 | CASRLGAAPHYEQYF
TRBJ1-1 | TRBV30 | CAWRWGLDTEAFF